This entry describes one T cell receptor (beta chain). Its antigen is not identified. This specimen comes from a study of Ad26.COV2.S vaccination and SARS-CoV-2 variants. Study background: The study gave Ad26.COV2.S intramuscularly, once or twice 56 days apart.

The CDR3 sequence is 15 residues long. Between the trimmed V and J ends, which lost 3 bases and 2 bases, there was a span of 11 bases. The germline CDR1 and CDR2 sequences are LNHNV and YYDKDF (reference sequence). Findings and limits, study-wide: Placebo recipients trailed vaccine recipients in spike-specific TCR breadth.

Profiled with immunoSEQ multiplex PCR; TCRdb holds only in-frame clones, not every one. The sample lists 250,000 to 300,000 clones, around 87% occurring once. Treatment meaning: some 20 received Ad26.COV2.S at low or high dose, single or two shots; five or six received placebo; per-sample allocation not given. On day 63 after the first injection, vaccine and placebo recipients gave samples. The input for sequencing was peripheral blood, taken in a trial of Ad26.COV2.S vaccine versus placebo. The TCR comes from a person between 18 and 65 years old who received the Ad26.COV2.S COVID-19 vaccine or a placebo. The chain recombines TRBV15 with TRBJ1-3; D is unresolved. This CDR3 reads CATSRGRGTGNTIYF. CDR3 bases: TGTGCCACCAGCAGGGGTAGAGGGACTGGAAACACCATATATTTT.